This T cell receptor beta chain appears in the sequencing data of a study of blood T cell repertoires in COVID-19. Trimming cost V 6 bases and J 0 bases, with 9 bases left between them. Germline-derived CDR1 and CDR2 are SGHNT and YYREEE (reference sequence). This CDR3 has 13 amino acids. Profiled with immunoSEQ multiplex PCR; TCRdb holds only in-frame clones, not every one. Counted here are under 150,000 clones, just under 90% occurring once; the ten biggest clones make up approximately 4.2%. The sample consisted of peripheral blood. The chain uses TRBV5-4 and TRBJ1-1; D unclear. The clonotype originates from a middle-aged woman with acute or convalescent COVID-19. CDR3 in DNA: TGTGCCAGCAACCAGGATCTGAACACTGAAGCTTTCTTT. Translated: CASNQDLNTEAFF.